The 18 T cell receptor beta chains presented below share a single source sample, sequenced in a study of OX40 agonist ivuxolimab in advanced cancers. This table comes from immunoSEQ multiplex PCR, and its TCRdb copy is limited to in-frame clones, with some not included. The sample lists 70,000 to 85,000 clones, roughly 94% occurring once. Sequencing used CD4+ or CD8+ T cells sorted from blood, obtained in a trial of the OX40 agonist ivuxolimab. These receptors originate from an adult with an advanced solid tumor such as melanoma, head and neck, liver or kidney cancer.

The chain has TRBV4-3 and TRBJ1-1; D uncertain. Trimming removed 3 bases from V and 5 bases from J, with 13 bases in between. Per the germline V gene, CDR1 is LGHNA and CDR2 is YSLEER. The CDR3 is 14 residues long. CDR3 sequence (DNA): TGCGCCAGCAGCCAGGGTCCGGAGTGGACTGAAGCTTTCTTT. Encoded protein: CASSQGPEWTEAFF.

This chain joins TRBV15 and TRBJ2-5, with TRBD2 identical over 8 bases. The CDR3 is 16 amino acids. CDR1 LNHNV and CDR2 YYDKDF come from the germline V gene (reference sequence). V lost 2 bases to trimming and J lost 0 bases; unmatched junction nucleotides: 5. As DNA, the CDR3 is TGTGCCACCAGCAGAAATAGCGGGACGTACCAAGAGACCCAGTACTTC. Translating gives CATSRNSGTYQETQYF.

V usage is TRBV6-5 and J usage is TRBJ2-5, with 7 nucleotides matching TRBD1. Germline V gives CDR1 MNHEY, CDR2 SVGAGI. Trimming cost V 0 bases and J 4 bases; bases outside gene matches: 2. The CDR3 totals 14 residues. The CDR3: CASSYSGGVETQYF. The CDR3 nucleotides read TGTGCCAGCAGTTACTCAGGGGGCGTAGAGACCCAGTACTTC.

The chain links TRBV7-9 to TRBJ2-7, with 9 bases identical to TRBD1. V was pared by 3 bases and J by 7 bases, with 4 bases of the junction left unmatched. Germline CDR1 is SEHNR and CDR2 is FQNEAQ (reference sequence). The CDR3 is 13 amino acids. The CDR3 coding sequence is TGTGCCAGCAGCTTGGACAGGGGAGGAGAGCAGTACTTC. The encoded protein is CASSLDRGGEQYF.

This sequence joins TRBV28 and TRBJ1-3; no clear D. Between the trimmed V and J ends, which lost 6 bases and 0 bases, there was a span of 12 bases. The CDR3 extends over 15 amino acids. Germline CDR1 reads MDHEN; CDR2 reads SYDVKM. The CDR3 loop reads CASRETGSSGNTIYF. The CDR3 nucleotides are TGTGCCAGCAGGGAGACGGGGAGCTCTGGAAACACCATATATTTT.

The V and J genes are TRBV9 and TRBJ1-1; a possible D gene is TRBD1 (5 bases). Germline CDR1 SGDLS, CDR2 YYNGEE. V was shortened by 4 bases and J by 9 bases, with 13 bases between the two germline ends. CDR3 size: 12 residues. CDR3 loop: CASSPGRDQAFF. CDR3 sequence (DNA): TGTGCCAGCAGCCCAGGGAGGGACCAAGCTTTCTTT.

The CDR3 DNA reads as TGTGCCAGCAGTGCCCGACAGGGGGCAGGCACTGAAGCTTTCTTT. Its protein product is CASSARQGAGTEAFF. The chain is built from TRBV27 and TRBJ1-1; 10 positions match TRBD1. CDR3 length: 15 amino acids. J gave up 4 bases and V 5 bases, and 7 bases lay outside the gene matches. CDR1 and CDR2 from the germline V gene are MNHEY and SMNVEV (reference sequence).

The chain uses TRBV2 and TRBJ1-2; the D gene is possibly TRBD1 (6 bases). The CDR3 consists of 13 residues. Per the germline V gene, CDR1 is SNHLY and CDR2 is FYNNEI. V lost 11 bases to trimming and J lost 5 bases, with 18 bases between them. CDR3 sequence: CAFKTGGPYGYTF. CDR3 DNA sequence: TGTGCCTTCAAAACGGGGGGCCCTTATGGCTACACCTTC.

Written as DNA, the CDR3 is TGTGCCAGCAGCCCGGTTTTGACTAGTGCTGGGGCCAACGTCCTGACTTTC. It codes for CASSPVLTSAGANVLTF. The rearrangement links TRBV7-9 to TRBJ2-6, with a weak D call TRBD2 (6 bases). Germline V gene data show CDR1 as SEHNR and CDR2 as FQNEAQ (reference sequence). Trimming removed 5 bases from V and 2 bases from J, with 16 bases in between. CDR3 length: 17 amino acids.

The gene calls are TRBV11-2 and TRBJ2-7; D unclear. CDR1 is SGHAT, CDR2 FQNNGV, per germline. The ends were cut back, 1 base at V and 0 bases at J, with 4 bases in the middle. The CDR3 spans 13 residues. The CDR3 region is CASSLAGSYEQYF. For the CDR3, the DNA is TGTGCCAGCAGCTTAGCCGGCTCCTACGAGCAGTACTTC.

J is TRBJ2-7 and V is TRBV4-1; TRBD1 agrees at 10 bases. The CDR3 spans 14 residues. V dropped 4 bases and J dropped 3; count of bases not matched to a gene: 3. Germline V gene lookup returns CDR1 MGHRA and CDR2 YSYEKL. The CDR3 bases are TGCGCCAGCAGCCCCCGGACAGGGGGCTACGAGCAGTACTTC. As protein: CASSPRTGGYEQYF.

The sample holds a few counts of this clone. The V call is TRBV23-1, the J call TRBJ1-5; tentative D call: TRBD1 (6 bases). TRBV23-1 is annotated as an ORF whose role is uncertain. The CDR3 sequence is 17 residues long. The V and J ends lost 3 bases and 0 bases respectively, with 15 bases between them. Here the CDR3 DNA reads TGCGCCAGCAGTCATCGATTCCGGACAGCTAGCAATCAGCCCCAGCATTTT. As protein: CASSHRFRTASNQPQHF.

The chain employs TRBV6-9 and TRBJ2-7; no definite D call. V lost 3 bases and J lost 3, with 6 bases in between. This CDR3 spans 12 amino acids. Germline V gene sequence: CDR1 MNHGY, CDR2 SVAAGI. CDR3 DNA: TGTGCCAGCAGTTACTCAGTCTACGAGCAGTACTTC. Protein product: CASSYSVYEQYF.

The chain uses TRBV7-2 and TRBJ2-2, with D possibly being TRBD1 (5 bases). The V and J ends lost 1 base and 6 bases respectively, with 9 bases between them. The CDR3 has 14 residues. CDR1 SGHTA and CDR2 FQGNSA come from the germline V gene. This chain's CDR3 is CASSLDKGPGELFF. The CDR3 bases are TGTGCCAGCAGCTTAGATAAGGGGCCCGGGGAGCTGTTTTTT. Together with reference TRBV7-2 and TRBJ2-2, the CDR3 gives the full variable domain: GAGVSQSPSNKVTEKGKDVELRCDPISGHTALYWYRQSLGQGLEFLIYFQGNSAPDKSGLPSDRFSAERTGGSVSTLTIQRTQQEDSAVYLCASSLDKGPGELFFGEGSRLTVL.

This rearrangement joins TRBV4-3 to TRBJ2-7; TRBD2 matches at 15 bases. V shed 5 bases and J 4 bases; nucleotides not matched to a gene: 6. Germline-derived CDR1 and CDR2 are LGHNA and YSLEER. The CDR3 length is 16 residues. The CDR3 nucleotides are TGCGCCAGCAGCTCGGGACTAGCGGGAGGAATGTACGAGCAGTACTTC. Translated, it gives CASSSGLAGGMYEQYF.

This chain uses TRBV9 with TRBJ1-1, with D unclear. Looked up from germline, CDR1 is SGDLS and CDR2 is YYNGEE. This CDR3 has 13 residues. Trimming took 2 bases from V and 2 from J, leaving 7 bases between them. CDR3 DNA: TGTGCCAGCAGCGTTGGGGATAACACTGAAGCTTTCTTT. It yields the protein CASSVGDNTEAFF.

The chain couples TRBV7-6 to TRBJ2-7; D gene ambiguous. V was trimmed by 6 bases and J by 3 bases, leaving 12 bases between them. The CDR3 runs to 13 residues. CDR1 is SGHVS, CDR2 FNYEAQ, per germline. The CDR3 region has the DNA TGTGCCAGCAGTCCCGGGTCGCTCTACGAGCAGTACTTC. Translation: CASSPGSLYEQYF.

J is TRBJ2-2 and V is TRBV9; D is possibly TRBD1 (6 bases). Trimming took off 3 bases at V and 3 bases at J, with 12 bases between the two ends. CDR1 is SGDLS, CDR2 YYNGEE, per germline. The CDR3 sequence is 15 residues long. The CDR3 nucleotides are TGTGCCAGCAGCGCGGACAGAATTCACACCGGGGAGCTGTTTTTT. Translating it yields CASSADRIHTGELFF.